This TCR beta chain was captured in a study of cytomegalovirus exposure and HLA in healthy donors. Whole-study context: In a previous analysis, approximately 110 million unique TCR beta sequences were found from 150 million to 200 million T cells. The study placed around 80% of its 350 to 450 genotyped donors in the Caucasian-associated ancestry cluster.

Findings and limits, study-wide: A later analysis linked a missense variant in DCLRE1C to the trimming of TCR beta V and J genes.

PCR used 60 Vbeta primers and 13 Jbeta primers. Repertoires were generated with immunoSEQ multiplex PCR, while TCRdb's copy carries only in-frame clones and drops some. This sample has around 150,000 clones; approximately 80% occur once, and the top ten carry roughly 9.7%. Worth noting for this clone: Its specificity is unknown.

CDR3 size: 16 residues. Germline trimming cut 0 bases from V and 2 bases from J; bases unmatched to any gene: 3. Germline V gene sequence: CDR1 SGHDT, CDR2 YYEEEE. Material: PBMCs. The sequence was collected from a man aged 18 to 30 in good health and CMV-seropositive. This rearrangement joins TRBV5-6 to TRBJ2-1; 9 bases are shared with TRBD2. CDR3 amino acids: CASSLAASGAYNEQFF. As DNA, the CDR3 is TGTGCCAGCAGCTTGGCCGCTAGCGGGGCCTACAATGAGCAGTTCTTC.